The T cell receptor (beta chain) described here comes from a study of Graves' ophthalmopathy and Graves' hyperthyroidism. Study-level points and caveats: In predicting ophthalmopathy progression, the model reached 70% to 71% sensitivity and about 73% specificity.

Turning to this clonotype: Its antigen remains unknown.

As the template, RNA transcripts were used to amplify TCR beta CDR3 regions. The first round was an RT-PCR with HTBI primers, and the second round was a multiplex PCR. Via MiXCR, TCRdb re-called the multiplex PCR reads, giving one row per CDR3 protein. This sample has roughly 700,000 distinct CDR3 sequences; about 44% occur once, and the top ten carry 40% to 55%. Diagnosis was based on clinical symptoms, serum thyroxine, TRAb, thyroid ultrasound and orbital computed tomography. Someone took the PBMCs out of about 9.7 ml of fresh peripheral blood. This CDR3 region has 15 residues. Trimming took off 0 bases at V and 4 bases at J, with 10 bases between the two ends. Germline lookup yields CDR1 WSHSY and CDR2 SAAADI.

The clonotype comes from an adult man with Graves' ophthalmopathy. Sequencing input: peripheral blood. The genes are TRBV10-2 and TRBJ1-5; a possible D gene is TRBD1 (5 bases). The CDR3 bases are TGCGCCAGCAGTGAGTCAGGGGTGAATAATCAGCCCCAGCATTTT. This codes for CASSESGVNNQPQHF.